This TCR beta chain appears in the sequencing data of a study of post-analysis software for immune sequencing data (dated by TCRdb to 2014 to 2015). About the investigation overall: Recorded disease courses included relapsing-remitting, secondary progressive and progressive-relapsing multiple sclerosis, with some patients lacking subtype annotation. A subset of samples was prepared in parallel using single-end sample barcoding, then pooled and co-amplified after Illumina adapter ligation. Patient repertoires were compared against ten to twelve previously published healthy control repertoires from donors aged roughly 6 to 28 years. Points the paper makes about the study in general: Normalized Chao1 diversity was significantly lower in multiple sclerosis patients than controls, suggesting substantial peripheral T-cell clonal expansion. The control group was slightly older than the multiple sclerosis patient group. Patients showed significantly higher frequencies than controls for five TRBV segments, among them TRBV5-6, TRBV5-1 and TRBV20-1. Strong co-clustering of samples prepared in the same batch was shown by direct clustering with F measure, prompting a batch-effect correction.

Library preparation was by PCR. The instrument given in TCRdb is Illumina HiSeq 2500. To reduce PCR and sequencing biases, unique molecular identifiers were built into the TCR beta cDNA libraries. Per 1 to 10 million input T cells, approximately 500,000 cDNA molecules were obtained, such that each molecule approximated one T cell. Patient libraries were prepared and sequenced with the same protocol used for the earlier healthy control dataset. Samples belonging to the same batch were prepared together, multiplexed and sequenced on a shared HiSeq lane. The original pipeline was this. Raw barcoded reads were processed with MIGEC, discarding single-read molecular identifier groups before consensus assembly and CDR3 extraction. Clonotype tables were post-analysed with VDJtools, normalizing diversity by down-sampling all datasets to the smallest sample size. In repertoire overlap clustering, CDR3 amino acid sequences, but not nucleotide sequences, were matched to correct batch-related cross-sample contamination. In-frame beta chains were kept once TCRdb had trimmed the public reads at Q25 with fastp and called clones with MiXCR. Every distinct CDR3 protein forms one entry, paired with its most common genes and DNA. The V and J calls reflect TCRdb's pipeline rather than the authors' work. Present in this sample are some 800,000 distinct CDR3 sequences, around 46% of which were seen just once. The biggest ten clones account for 4.9% of the sample.

Germline trimming amounts to 2 bases on V and 10 bases on J, with 5 as the count of junction bases outside the gene matches. CDR1 and CDR2, looked up from the germline V gene, are SGHTA and FQGNSA. Spanning cysteine to phenylalanine, the CDR3 consists of 14 amino acids. Of the read, only the CDR3 DNA is kept; its 42 bases are in frame from base 1. To demonstrate the VDJtools post-analysis software, the study profiled TCR beta repertoires from the peripheral blood of about a dozen young patients with multiple sclerosis. The patients with multiple sclerosis were children and adolescents between roughly 6 and 15 years of age. There are a few counts of this clonotype. Its binding antigen is unknown. No base quality information exists; no much larger clone differs at one position.

This chain joins TRBV7-2 to TRBJ2-1, and 10 bases in between align with TRBD2. The sequenced material came from blood. The sequence was obtained from a girl aged 5 to 17 with multiple sclerosis. The CDR3 corresponds to CASSLQLAGIEQFF. At the DNA level, the sequence is TGTGCCAGCAGCTTACAACTAGCGGGAATAGAGCAGTTCTTC.